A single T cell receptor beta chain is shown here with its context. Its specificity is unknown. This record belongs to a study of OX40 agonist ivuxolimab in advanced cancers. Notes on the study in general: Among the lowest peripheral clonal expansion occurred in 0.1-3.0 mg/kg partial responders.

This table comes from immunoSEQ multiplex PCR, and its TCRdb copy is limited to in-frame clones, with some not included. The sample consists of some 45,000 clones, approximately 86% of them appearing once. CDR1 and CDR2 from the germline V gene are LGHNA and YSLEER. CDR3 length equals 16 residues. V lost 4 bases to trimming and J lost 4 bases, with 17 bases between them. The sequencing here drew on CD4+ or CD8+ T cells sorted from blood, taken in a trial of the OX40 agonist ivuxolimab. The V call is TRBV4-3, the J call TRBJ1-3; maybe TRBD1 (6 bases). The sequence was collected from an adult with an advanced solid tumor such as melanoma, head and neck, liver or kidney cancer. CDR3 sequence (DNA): TGCGCCAGCAGCCCGTCATTGGGGGGCGTCGGAAACACCATATATTTT. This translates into CASSPSLGGVGNTIYF.